This T cell receptor beta chain was captured in a study of cytomegalovirus exposure and HLA in healthy donors. Turning to this clone: No antigen is known for it.

Profiled with immunoSEQ multiplex PCR; TCRdb holds only in-frame clones, not every one. The sample holds hundreds of thousands of clones, roughly 90% seen once. Study-wide findings and caveats: Rare TCR sequences dominated, though some public TCRs recurred in many donors. The study listed roughly 150 cytomegalovirus-associated TCR beta chains. One later analysis, an examination of the roughly 130 validation repertoires, found that first-cohort TCR clusters tended to co-occur in them.

The CDR3 length is 16 residues. V lost 9 bases, J lost 0 bases, and 18 bases lay in between. CDR1 MDHEN and CDR2 SYDVKM come from the germline V gene. The sample consisted of PBMCs. The clonotype comes from a woman under 30 in good health and CMV-seronegative. V is TRBV28 and J is TRBJ2-1; D possibly corresponds to TRBD2 (6 bases). The CDR3 coding sequence is TGTGCCAGTCACCCCGGCGCCGGGAGCTCCTACAATGAGCAGTTCTTC. Its translation: CASHPGAGSSYNEQFF. The variable domain in full, completed from reference TRBV28 and TRBJ2-1, reads DVKVTQSSRYLVKRTGEKVFLECVQDMDHENMFWYRQDPGLGLRLIYFSYDVKMKEKGDIPEGYSVSREKKERFSLILESASTNQTSMYLCASHPGAGSSYNEQFFGPGTRLTVL.